The clone carrying this TCR beta chain was recorded a few times. Participant ages covered about 18 to 89 years across 24 US areas. This sample was included in a study of blood T cell repertoires in COVID-19. Looking at the study overall: The origin of the acute and convalescent COVID-19 samples was the United States, Italy and Spain.

This CDR3 region has 16 residues. V was shortened by 1 base and J by 6 bases, with 16 bases between the two germline ends. In germline, CDR1 is SGHVS, CDR2 FNYEAQ. Original processing methods: Scientists estimated how many nucleated cells there were by amplifying reference gene primers. Libraries were prepared by immunoSEQ multiplex PCR; TCRdb keeps only in-frame clonotypes and omits some of them. D and trimming were read from the DNA, whereas the V and J calls and clone size are those reported in that table. In the table there are tens of thousands of clones, about 86% of which are singletons. The sequence came from a woman in her fifties or sixties who had recovered from COVID-19. Sequencing was performed on PBMCs or T cells enriched from blood (not recorded which). The chain employs TRBV7-6 and TRBJ1-3; D is undetermined. CDR3 region: CASSLVAQTTQNTIYF. The CDR3 region has the DNA TGTGCCAGCAGCTTAGTTGCACAGACAACCCAAAACACCATATATTTT. The entire variable domain, with the rest obtained from reference TRBV7-6 and TRBJ1-3, is as follows: GAGVSQSPRYKVTKRGQDVALRCDPISGHVSLYWYRQALGQGPEFLTYFNYEAQQDKSGLPNDRFSAERPEGSISTLTIQRTEQRDSAMYRCASSLVAQTTQNTIYFGEGSWLTVV.